The clone carrying this T cell receptor beta chain was counted ten times or more. What it recognizes is unknown. This sequence may be a read error, since a much larger clone differs from it by one base. The germline V and J ends were trimmed by 4 bases and 1 base, with 7 bases remaining between them. The germline V gene has CDR1 SGHTA and CDR2 FQGNSA. CDR3 size: 13 residues. TCR beta CDR3 amplification used RNA transcripts. First-round RT-PCR relied on HTBI primers, and a second-round multiplex PCR came next. MiXCR was run by TCRdb on the multiplex PCR reads, yielding one entry per CDR3 protein. The data hold under 350,000 distinct CDR3 sequences, with 15% to 20% observed a single time. These data originate in a study of Graves' ophthalmopathy and Graves' hyperthyroidism. About the study: Specimen type is peripheral blood, obtained at initial diagnosis before any treatment. General study findings and limits: The model reached 55% to 71% sensitivity and approximately 72% specificity for predicting ophthalmopathy progression.

The PBMCs used were ones drawn from 8 to 10 ml of fresh peripheral blood. What was sequenced was peripheral blood. The source is an adult man with Graves' ophthalmopathy. The chain couples TRBV7-2 to TRBJ1-1; no clear D gene. This CDR3 reads CASSWEGNTEAFF. In DNA, the CDR3 is TGTGCCAGCAGCTGGGAGGGGAACACTGAAGCTTTCTTT.